The 14 T cell receptor beta chains presented below share a single source sample, sequenced in a study of T cells in Graves' hyperthyroidism and ophthalmopathy. Amplification of TCR beta CDR3 regions was performed using RNA transcripts as template. The TCR CDR3 first-round RT-PCR relied on the HTBI primer set. TCRdb analysed the multiplex PCR reads with MiXCR anew, one entry per CDR3 protein. Of about 53,000 distinct CDR3 sequences listed, roughly 50% are singletons. The sample comprised blood. Every receptor here comes from a woman aged 30 to 39 with Graves' ophthalmopathy.

This clonotype has a count of ten or more. The gene calls are TRBV9 and TRBJ2-7, with 7 bases that match TRBD1. Germline CDR1 reads SGDLS; CDR2 reads YYNGEE. V lost 3 bases to trimming and J lost 2 bases; unmatched junction nucleotides: 8. This CDR3 contains 15 residues. The CDR3 region is CASSASTGATYEQYF. Written as DNA, the CDR3 is TGTGCCAGCAGCGCCTCAACAGGGGCAACCTACGAGCAGTACTTC. Drawing the rest from reference TRBV9 and TRBJ2-7, the complete variable domain is DSGVTQTPKHLITATGQRVTLRCSPRSGDLSVYWYQQSLDQGLQFLIQYYNGEERAKGNILERFSAQQFPDLHSELNLSSLELGDSALYFCASSASTGATYEQYFGPGTRLTVT.

This clonotype was counted many times. V is TRBV20-1 and J is TRBJ1-1; maybe TRBD1 (6 bases). The germline V gene has CDR1 DFQATT and CDR2 SNEGSKA (reference sequence). The CDR3 extends over 16 amino acids. Deletions cut 4 bases from V and 8 bases from J, with 26 bases between. The CDR3 nucleotides are TGCAGTGCTACAACAGGGCCGCGGCGCGGGTCGTACGAAGCTTTCTTT. This encodes CSATTGPRRGSYEAFF.

This clonotype has a count of ten or more. An end of the junction does not agree with germline; a read error may underlie this. The V and J genes are TRBV5-6 and TRBJ1-5; D is perhaps TRBD1 (5 bases). From germline, CDR1 is SGHDT and CDR2 YYEEEE. The CDR3 contains 14 residues. The CDR3 DNA is TGTGCCAGCAGCTTGTGGGGGTACAATCGGCCCCAGCATTTT. Amino acid sequence: CASSLWGYNRPQHF.

The J gene is TRBJ2-7, the V gene TRBV14; 8 bases line up with TRBD1. CDR1 and CDR2 from the germline V gene are SGHDN and FVKESK. After removal of 6 bases from V and 3 bases from J, the junction contained 4 bases not matched to a gene. The CDR3 extends over 13 amino acids. The DNA of the CDR3 is TGTGCCAGCAGAGATGGACAGGGCTACGAGCAGTACTTC. Amino acid sequence: CASRDGQGYEQYF.

The table lists this clonotype with many counts. J is TRBJ1-1 and V is TRBV29-1, with D possibly being TRBD1 (6 bases). V was cut by 6 bases and J by 4 bases, with 15 bases left in between. The CDR3 runs to 13 residues. Germline CDR1 is SQVTM and CDR2 is ANQGSEA. The CDR3 region has the DNA TGCAGCGTGGGAACAGGGAGAGGCACTGAAGCTTTCTTT. This translates into CSVGTGRGTEAFF. Together with reference TRBV29-1 and TRBJ1-1, the CDR3 gives the full variable domain: SAVISQKPSRDICQRGTSLTIQCQVDSQVTMMFWYRQQPGQSLTLIATANQGSEATYESGFVIDKFPISRPNLTFSTLTVSNMSPEDSSIYLCSVGTGRGTEAFFGQGTRLTVV.

In this sample, this clonotype turned up once. The conserved final phenylalanine or tryptophan is absent from the CDR3, which likely points to a read error. The chain carries TRBV13 and TRBJ2-5; no clear D. Germline CDR1 is PRHDT and CDR2 is FYEKMQ (reference sequence). The CDR3 is 11 residues long. The CDR3 loop reads CASGLYETQYC. The CDR3 DNA reads TGTGCCAGCGGCTTGTACGAGACCCAGTACTGC.

The V and J genes are TRBV19 and TRBJ2-7; no firm D call. The V gene's germline CDR1 is LNHDA and CDR2 SQIVND (reference sequence). The CDR3 has 9 residues. This CDR3 is CARSYEQYF. For the CDR3, the DNA is TGTGCTAGGTCCTACGAGCAGTACTTC.

As to this clonotype: At one of its ends the junction is not consistent with the germline gene, which may arise from a read error. The chain uses TRBV5-1 and TRBJ1-4; 7 bases are a match to TRBD1. The CDR3 is 15 residues long. Germline CDR1 SGHRS, CDR2 YFSETQ. The CDR3 protein is CASSSGGSTNEKLVF. CDR3 DNA: TGCGCCAGCAGCTCAGGGGGATCTACTAATGAAAAACTGGTTTTT.

The chain employs TRBV20-1 and TRBJ1-1; no clear D. Germline CDR1 reads DFQATT; CDR2 reads SNEGSKA (reference sequence). The CDR3 sequence is 13 residues long. V gave up 3 bases and J gave up 0 bases, with 8 bases separating them. In DNA, the CDR3 is TGCAGTGCTAGCAAGACAATGAACACTGAAGCTTTCTTT. Translated, it gives CSASKTMNTEAFF.

On this clonotype itself: One end of the junction varies from germline; a read error may be responsible. The chain couples TRBV5-5 to TRBJ1-4, with a tentative D call TRBD1 (5 bases). CDR1 and CDR2 (germline): SGHKS, YYEKEE (reference sequence). The CDR3 has 14 amino acids. The CDR3 region has the DNA TGTGCCAGCAGAGCCGGGGGGGGTAATGAGAAACTGTTTTTT. Encoded protein: CASRAGGGNEKLFF. Complete variable domain (other parts from reference TRBV5-5 and TRBJ1-4): DAGVTQSPTHLIKTRGQQVTLRCSPISGHKSVSWYQQVLGQGPQFIFQYYEKEERGRGNFPDRFSARQFPNYSSELNVNALLLGDSALYLCASRAGGGNEKLFFGSGTQLSVL.

J is TRBJ2-1 and V is TRBV30; the D is unclear. The CDR3 covers 13 residues. Germline V CDR1 and CDR2: GTSNPN, SVGIG (reference sequence). Trimming cost V 0 bases and J 8 bases, with 11 bases left between them. This CDR3 is CAWSVGPADEQFF. CDR3 bases: TGTGCCTGGAGTGTTGGTCCCGCCGATGAGCAGTTCTTC.

This clonotype appeared many times. The rearrangement joins TRBV20-1 to TRBJ1-5; 7 bases map to TRBD1. Germline assignment: CDR1 DFQATT and CDR2 SNEGSKA (reference sequence). V gave up 4 bases and J gave up 0 bases; unmatched junction bases: 6. The CDR3 has 15 residues. The DNA of the CDR3 is TGCAGTGCTAAAGGGCACAGGGGTAGCAATCAGCCCCAGCATTTT. Protein sequence: CSAKGHRGSNQPQHF.

The V and J genes are TRBV29-1 and TRBJ2-7, with D perhaps matching TRBD1 or TRBD2 (5 bases each). Germline CDR1 reads SQVTM; CDR2 reads ANQGSEA. The CDR3 loop spans 11 amino acids. V lost 4 bases and J 3 bases, leaving 7 bases between the germline ends. The CDR3 protein is CSVGDGYEQYF. The CDR3 DNA reads as TGCAGCGTTGGGGACGGCTACGAGCAGTACTTC.

The rearrangement links TRBV6-5 to TRBJ2-2; D not resolved. Germline assignment: CDR1 MNHEY and CDR2 SVGAGI. The V gene lost 4 bases and the J gene lost 10 bases, with 13 bases spanning the gap. This CDR3 has 13 residues. The CDR3 region is CASSSRVDEELFF. CDR3 nucleotide sequence: TGTGCCAGCAGTTCTAGGGTCGACGAGGAGCTGTTTTTT.